What follows is one T cell receptor beta chain and its context. Its target is not known. The data originate from a study of cytomegalovirus exposure and HLA in healthy donors. Study-wide results and caveats: Under in vitro conditions, a few CMV-associated chains were confirmed as specific for CMV antigens. Later work found that TCR association rates differed between HLA loci; DRB1 had the most and HLA-C the fewest.

In the PCR, 60 Vbeta and 13 Jbeta primers were used. Assay used: immunoSEQ multiplex PCR; TCRdb lists only in-frame clones, some missing. The data contain approximately 160,000 clones, more than 65% of them singletons. CDR3 length: 11 amino acids. V was clipped by 6 bases and J by 2 bases, with 2 bases between them. CDR1 is MDHEN, CDR2 SYDVKM, per germline. The sequence came from a man younger than 35 in good health and CMV-seropositive. What was sequenced was PBMCs. The chain joins TRBV28 to TRBJ1-3; the D is unclear. CDR3: CASSTGNTIYF. The CDR3 DNA reads as TGTGCCAGCAGCACTGGAAACACCATATATTTT. The whole variable domain, filled in from reference TRBV28 and TRBJ1-3, reads DVKVTQSSRYLVKRTGEKVFLECVQDMDHENMFWYRQDPGLGLRLIYFSYDVKMKEKGDIPEGYSVSREKKERFSLILESASTNQTSMYLCASSTGNTIYFGEGSWLTVV.